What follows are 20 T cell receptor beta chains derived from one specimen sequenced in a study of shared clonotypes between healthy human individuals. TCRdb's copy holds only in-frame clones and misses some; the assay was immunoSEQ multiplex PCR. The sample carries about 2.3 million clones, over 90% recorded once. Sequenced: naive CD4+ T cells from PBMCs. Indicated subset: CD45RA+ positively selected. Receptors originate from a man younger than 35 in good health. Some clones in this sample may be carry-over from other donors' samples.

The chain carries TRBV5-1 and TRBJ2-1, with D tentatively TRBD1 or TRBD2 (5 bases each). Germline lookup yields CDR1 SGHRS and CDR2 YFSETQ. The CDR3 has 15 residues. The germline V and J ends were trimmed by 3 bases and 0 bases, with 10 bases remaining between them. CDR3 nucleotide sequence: TGCGCCAGCAGCTCCCCGGGGCTCTCCTACAATGAGCAGTTCTTC. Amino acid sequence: CASSSPGLSYNEQFF.

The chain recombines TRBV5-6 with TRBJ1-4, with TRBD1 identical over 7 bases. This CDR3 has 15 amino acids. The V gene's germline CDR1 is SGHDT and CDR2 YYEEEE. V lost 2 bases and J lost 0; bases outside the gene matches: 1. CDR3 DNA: TGTGCCAGCAGCTTCGGGACAGCAACTAATGAAAAACTGTTTTTT. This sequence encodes CASSFGTATNEKLFF.

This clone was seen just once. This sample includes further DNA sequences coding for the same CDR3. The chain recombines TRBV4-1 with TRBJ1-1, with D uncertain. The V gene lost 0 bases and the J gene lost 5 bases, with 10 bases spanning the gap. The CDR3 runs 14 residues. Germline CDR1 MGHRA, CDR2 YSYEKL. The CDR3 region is CASSQDRGGTEAFF. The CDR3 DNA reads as TGCGCCAGCAGCCAAGATCGAGGAGGAACTGAAGCTTTCTTT.

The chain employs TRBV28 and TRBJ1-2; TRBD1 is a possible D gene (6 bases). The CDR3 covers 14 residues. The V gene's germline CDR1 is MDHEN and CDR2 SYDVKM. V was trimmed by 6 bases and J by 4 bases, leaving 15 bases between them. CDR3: CASRPGGTSYGYTF. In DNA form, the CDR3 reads TGTGCCAGCAGACCTGGGGGGACAAGCTATGGCTACACCTTC.

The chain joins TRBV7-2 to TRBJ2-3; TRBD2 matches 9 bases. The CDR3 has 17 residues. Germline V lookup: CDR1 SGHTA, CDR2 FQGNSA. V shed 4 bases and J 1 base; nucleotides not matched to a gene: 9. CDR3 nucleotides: TGTGCCAGCAGCTCCATAGCGGGAGATCTGGGCACAGATACGCAGTATTTT. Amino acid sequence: CASSSIAGDLGTDTQYF.

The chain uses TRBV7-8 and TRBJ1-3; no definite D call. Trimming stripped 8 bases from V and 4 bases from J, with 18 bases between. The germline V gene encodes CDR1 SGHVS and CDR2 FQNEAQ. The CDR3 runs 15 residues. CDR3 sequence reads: CASRPGPARGNTIYF. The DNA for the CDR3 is TGTGCCAGCCGACCGGGCCCCGCGAGGGGAAACACCATATATTTT.

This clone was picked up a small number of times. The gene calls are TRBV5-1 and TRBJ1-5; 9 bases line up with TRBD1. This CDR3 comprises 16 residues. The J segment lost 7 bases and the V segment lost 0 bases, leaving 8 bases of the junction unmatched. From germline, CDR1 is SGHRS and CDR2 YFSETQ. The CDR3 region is CASSLGGQGRGQPQHF. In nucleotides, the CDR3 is TGCGCCAGCAGCTTGGGGGGACAGGGTAGAGGACAGCCCCAGCATTTT.

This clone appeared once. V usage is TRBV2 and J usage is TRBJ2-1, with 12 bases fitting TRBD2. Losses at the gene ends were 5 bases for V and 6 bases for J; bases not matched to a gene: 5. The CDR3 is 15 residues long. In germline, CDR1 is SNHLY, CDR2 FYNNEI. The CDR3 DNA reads TGTGCCAGCAGTTTGACTAGCGGGAGTTTCAATGAGCAGTTCTTC. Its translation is CASSLTSGSFNEQFF.

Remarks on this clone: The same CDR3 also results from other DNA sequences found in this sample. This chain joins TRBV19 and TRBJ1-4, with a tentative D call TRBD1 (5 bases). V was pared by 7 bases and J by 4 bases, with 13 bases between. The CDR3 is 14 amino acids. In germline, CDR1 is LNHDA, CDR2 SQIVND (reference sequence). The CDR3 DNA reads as TGTGCCAGTACCCCGGGACGGGGTAATGAAAAACTGTTTTTT. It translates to CASTPGRGNEKLFF.

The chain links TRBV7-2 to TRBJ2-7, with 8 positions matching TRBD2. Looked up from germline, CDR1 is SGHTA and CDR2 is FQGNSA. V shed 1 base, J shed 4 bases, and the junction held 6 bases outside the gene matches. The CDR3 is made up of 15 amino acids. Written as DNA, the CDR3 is TGTGCCAGCAGCTTAGGGAGCGGGAGTGATTACGAGCAGTACTTC. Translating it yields CASSLGSGSDYEQYF.

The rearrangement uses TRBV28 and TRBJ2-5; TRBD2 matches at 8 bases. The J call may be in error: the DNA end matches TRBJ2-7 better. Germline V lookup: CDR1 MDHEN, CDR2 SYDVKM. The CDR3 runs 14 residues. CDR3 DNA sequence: TGTGCCAGCAGCCCCTCGGGAGGGGATTCCGAGCAGTACTTC. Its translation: CASSPSGGDSEQYF.

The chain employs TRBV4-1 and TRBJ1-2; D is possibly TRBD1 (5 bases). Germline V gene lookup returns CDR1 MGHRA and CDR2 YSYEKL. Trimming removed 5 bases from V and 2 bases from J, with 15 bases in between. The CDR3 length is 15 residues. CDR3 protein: CASSSPAGGNYGYTF. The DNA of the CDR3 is TGCGCCAGCAGCTCCCCGGCCGGGGGGAACTATGGCTACACCTTC.

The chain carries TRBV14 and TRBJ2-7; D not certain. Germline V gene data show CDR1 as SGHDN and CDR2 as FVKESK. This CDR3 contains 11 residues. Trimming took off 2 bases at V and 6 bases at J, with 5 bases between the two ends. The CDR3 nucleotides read TGTGCCAGCAGCCAAAGCCGCGAGCAGTACTTC. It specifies CASSQSREQYF. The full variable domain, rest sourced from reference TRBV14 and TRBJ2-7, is EAGVTQFPSHSVIEKGQTVTLRCDPISGHDNLYWYRRVMGKEIKFLLHFVKESKQDESGMPNNRFLAERTGGTYSTLKVQPAELEDSGVYFCASSQSREQYFGPGTRLTVT.

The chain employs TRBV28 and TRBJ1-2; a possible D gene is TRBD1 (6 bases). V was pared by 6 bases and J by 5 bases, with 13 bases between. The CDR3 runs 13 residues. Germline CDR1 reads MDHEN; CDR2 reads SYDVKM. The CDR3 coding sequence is TGTGCCAGCAGCCTTGAAAGGGGGTATGGCTACACCTTC. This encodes CASSLERGYGYTF.

CDR3 region: CASSDSLGTAGGANEKLFF. CDR3 DNA sequence: TGTGCCAGCAGTGACTCCCTCGGGACAGCTGGAGGGGCTAATGAAAAACTGTTTTTT. The chain is built from TRBV6-4 and TRBJ1-4; 7 positions match TRBD1. The CDR3 sequence is 19 residues long. V trimming: 0 bases; J trimming: 3 bases; junction bases outside the gene matches: 13. Germline V gene lookup returns CDR1 MRHNA and CDR2 SNTAGT.

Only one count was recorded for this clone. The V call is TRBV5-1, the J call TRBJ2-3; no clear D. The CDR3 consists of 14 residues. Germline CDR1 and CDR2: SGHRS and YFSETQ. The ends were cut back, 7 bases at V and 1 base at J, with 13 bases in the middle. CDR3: CASSSFQGTDTQYF. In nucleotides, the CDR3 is TGCGCCAGCTCTTCGTTCCAGGGCACAGATACGCAGTATTTT.

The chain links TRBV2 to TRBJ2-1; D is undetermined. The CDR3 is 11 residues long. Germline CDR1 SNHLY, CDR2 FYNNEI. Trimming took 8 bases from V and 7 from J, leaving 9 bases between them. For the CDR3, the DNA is TGTGCCAGCGATCCCGGTAATGAGCAGTTCTTC. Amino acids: CASDPGNEQFF.

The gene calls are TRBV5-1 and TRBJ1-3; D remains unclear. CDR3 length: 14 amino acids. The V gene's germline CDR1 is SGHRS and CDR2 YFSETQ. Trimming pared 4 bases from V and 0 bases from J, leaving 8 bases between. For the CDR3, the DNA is TGCGCCAGCAGCCCCACTACCTCTGGAAACACCATATATTTT. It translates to CASSPTTSGNTIYF.

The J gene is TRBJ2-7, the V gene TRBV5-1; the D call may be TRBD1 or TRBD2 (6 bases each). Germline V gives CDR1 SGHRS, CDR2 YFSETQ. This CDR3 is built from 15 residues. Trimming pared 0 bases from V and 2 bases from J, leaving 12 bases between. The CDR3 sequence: CASSLEGGPAYEQYF. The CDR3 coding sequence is TGCGCCAGCAGCTTGGAAGGGGGGCCCGCCTACGAGCAGTACTTC.

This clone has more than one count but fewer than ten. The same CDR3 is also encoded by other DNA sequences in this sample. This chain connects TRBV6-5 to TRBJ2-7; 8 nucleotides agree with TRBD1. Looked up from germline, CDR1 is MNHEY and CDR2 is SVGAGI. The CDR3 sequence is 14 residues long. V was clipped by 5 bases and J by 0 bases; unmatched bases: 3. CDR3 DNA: TGTGCCAGCAGTCGACAGGGGTCCTCCTACGAGCAGTACTTC. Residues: CASSRQGSSYEQYF.